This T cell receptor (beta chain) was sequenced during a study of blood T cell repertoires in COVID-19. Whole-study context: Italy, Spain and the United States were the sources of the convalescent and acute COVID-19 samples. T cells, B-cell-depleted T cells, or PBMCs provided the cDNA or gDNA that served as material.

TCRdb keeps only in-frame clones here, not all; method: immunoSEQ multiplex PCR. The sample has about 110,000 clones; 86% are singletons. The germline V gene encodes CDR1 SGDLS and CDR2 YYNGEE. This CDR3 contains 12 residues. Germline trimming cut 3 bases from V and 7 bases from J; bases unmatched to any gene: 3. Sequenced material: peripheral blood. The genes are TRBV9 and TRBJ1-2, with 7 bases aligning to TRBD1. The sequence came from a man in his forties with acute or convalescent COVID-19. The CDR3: CASSGTGVGYTF. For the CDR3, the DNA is TGTGCCAGCAGCGGAACAGGGGTTGGCTACACCTTC.